The table lists the clone carrying this T cell receptor (beta chain) with many counts. Its matching antigen is unknown. The sample is drawn from a study of post-analysis software for immune sequencing data. The overall study: Relapsing-remitting, secondary progressive and progressive-relapsing forms made up the multiple sclerosis disease courses. Study outcomes and limitations: Multiple sclerosis patients showed significantly lower normalized Chao1 diversity than controls did. Clustering by F measure revealed strong co-clustering among samples prepared together in one batch.

Researchers reported that TCR beta cDNA libraries carried unique molecular identifiers. Out of roughly 0.95 to 11 million T cells, about 510,000 cDNA molecules were generated. TCRdb reanalysed the PCR reads using MiXCR and keeps one entry per CDR3 protein. The table includes approximately 360,000 distinct CDR3 sequences, around 33% detected once. The TCR originated in a girl aged 10 to 17 with multiple sclerosis. Sequencing was done on a sample of blood.

The DNA for the CDR3 is TGTGCCAGCAGCCTAAGTGGGGAAGGCTACACCTTC. It specifies CASSLSGEGYTF. V and J are TRBV4-2 and TRBJ1-2; D is ambiguous. Trimming took 4 bases from V and 8 from J, leaving 11 bases between them. The length of the CDR3 is 12 residues. Germline CDR1 reads LGHNA; CDR2 reads YNFKEQ.